Following are 5 T cell receptor beta chains from one sample sequenced in a study of shared clonotypes between healthy human individuals. Sequenced by immunoSEQ multiplex PCR; TCRdb stores in-frame clones only, minus some. The sample lists 1.6 million or so clones, more than 95% seen once, with roughly 1.2% in the top ten. The sample taken for sequencing was naive CD4+ T cells sorted from blood. Subset noted: CD45RA+ positively selected. The receptors here all came from a man younger than 45 in good health.

This chain links TRBV10-3 with TRBJ2-1; D uncertain. Germline V CDR1 and CDR2: ENHRY, SYGVKD. Deletions cut 0 bases from V and 0 bases from J, with 12 bases between. The CDR3 extends over 17 amino acids. The chain's CDR3 is CAISESGLIDSYNEQFF. CDR3 bases: TGTGCCATCAGTGAGTCGGGCCTTATAGACTCCTACAATGAGCAGTTCTTC.

V is TRBV7-6 and J is TRBJ1-5; D uncertain. This CDR3 has 12 amino acids. Trimming removed 7 bases from V and 7 bases from J, with 11 bases in between. Germline loops: CDR1 SGHVS, CDR2 FNYEAQ. CDR3 region: CASINSGQPQHF. The CDR3 DNA sequence: TGTGCCAGCATTAATTCCGGACAGCCCCAGCATTTT.

The chain is built from TRBV6-1 and TRBJ1-1; D gene ambiguous. The CDR3 consists of 11 residues. Germline loops: CDR1 MNHNS, CDR2 SASEGT. Trimming cost V 7 bases and J 3 bases, with 6 bases left between them. CDR3 protein: CASIAYTEAFF. In nucleotides, the CDR3 is TGTGCCAGCATCGCCTACACTGAAGCTTTCTTT.

The chain uses TRBV5-6 and TRBJ2-5; TRBD1 agrees at 10 bases. J gave up 0 bases and V 4 bases, and 3 bases lay outside the gene matches. This CDR3 contains 15 residues. Germline CDR1 is SGHDT and CDR2 is YYEEEE. The CDR3 here is CASSKDRGNQETQYF. CDR3 in DNA: TGTGCCAGCAGCAAGGACAGGGGGAACCAAGAGACCCAGTACTTC.

The chain has TRBV9 and TRBJ1-1; 8 bases fit TRBD1. V dropped 0 bases and J dropped 2; count of bases not matched to a gene: 6. The CDR3 length is 16 residues. Germline V gives CDR1 SGDLS, CDR2 YYNGEE. The CDR3 here is CASSVGSQGVNTEAFF. The DNA of the CDR3 is TGTGCCAGCAGCGTAGGCTCACAGGGGGTTAACACTGAAGCTTTCTTT.